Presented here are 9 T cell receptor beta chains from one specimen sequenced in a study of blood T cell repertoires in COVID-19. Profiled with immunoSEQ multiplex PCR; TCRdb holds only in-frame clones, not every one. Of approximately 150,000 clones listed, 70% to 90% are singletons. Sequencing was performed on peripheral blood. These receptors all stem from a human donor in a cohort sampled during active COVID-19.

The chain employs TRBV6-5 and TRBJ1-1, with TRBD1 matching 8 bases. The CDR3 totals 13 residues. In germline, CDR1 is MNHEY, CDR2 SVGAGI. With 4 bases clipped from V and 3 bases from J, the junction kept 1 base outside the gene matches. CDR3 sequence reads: CASSLTGDTEAFF. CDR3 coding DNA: TGTGCCAGCAGTTTGACAGGGGACACTGAAGCTTTCTTT.

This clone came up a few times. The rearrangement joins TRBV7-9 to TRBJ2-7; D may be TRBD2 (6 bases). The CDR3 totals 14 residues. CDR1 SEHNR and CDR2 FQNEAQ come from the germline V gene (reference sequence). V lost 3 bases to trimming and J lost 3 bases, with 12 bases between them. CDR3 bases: TGTGCCAGCAGCTTGGAGGGGACCTACTACGAGCAGTACTTC. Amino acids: CASSLEGTYYEQYF.

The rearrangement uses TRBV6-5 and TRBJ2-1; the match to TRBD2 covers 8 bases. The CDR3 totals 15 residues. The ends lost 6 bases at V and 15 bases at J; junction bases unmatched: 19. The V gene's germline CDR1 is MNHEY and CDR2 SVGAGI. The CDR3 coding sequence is TGTGCCAGCAGAGGGTTATCCGGGGGGGCCCTCAATCCGTTCTTC. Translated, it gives CASRGLSGGALNPFF.

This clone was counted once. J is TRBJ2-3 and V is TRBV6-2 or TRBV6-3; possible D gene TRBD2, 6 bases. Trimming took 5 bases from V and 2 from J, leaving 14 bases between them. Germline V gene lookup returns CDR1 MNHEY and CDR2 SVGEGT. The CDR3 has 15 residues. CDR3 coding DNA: TGTGCCAGCAGTGGGGGGACGGATGACACAGATACGCAGTATTTT. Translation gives CASSGGTDDTDTQYF.

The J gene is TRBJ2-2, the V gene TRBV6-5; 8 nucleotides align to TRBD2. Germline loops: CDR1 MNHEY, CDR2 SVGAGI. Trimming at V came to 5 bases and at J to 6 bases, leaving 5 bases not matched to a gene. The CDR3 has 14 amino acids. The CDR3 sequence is CASSPTGGSGELFF. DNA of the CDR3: TGTGCCAGCAGTCCAACGGGGGGGTCCGGGGAGCTGTTTTTT.

CDR3 nucleotide sequence: TGTGCCAGCAGCTTGGCCGGCAGGGGAACGTTCTATGGCTACACCTTC. Its translation is CASSLAGRGTFYGYTF. V gene TRBV5-4 combines with J gene TRBJ1-2; the D gene is possibly TRBD1 (6 bases). CDR3 length: 16 residues. Germline loops: CDR1 SGHNT, CDR2 YYREEE (reference sequence). V lost 0 bases and J 4 bases, leaving 16 bases between the germline ends.

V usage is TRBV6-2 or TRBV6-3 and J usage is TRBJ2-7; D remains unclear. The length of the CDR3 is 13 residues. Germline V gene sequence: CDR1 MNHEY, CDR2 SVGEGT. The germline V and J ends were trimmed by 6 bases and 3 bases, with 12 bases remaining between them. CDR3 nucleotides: TGTGCCAGCAGCCTAGGAGAGGTCTACGAGCAGTACTTC. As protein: CASSLGEVYEQYF.

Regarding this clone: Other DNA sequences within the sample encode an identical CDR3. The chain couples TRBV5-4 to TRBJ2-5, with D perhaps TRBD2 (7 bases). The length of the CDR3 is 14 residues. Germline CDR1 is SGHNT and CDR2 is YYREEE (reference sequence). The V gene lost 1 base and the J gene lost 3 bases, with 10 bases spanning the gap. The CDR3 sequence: CASSLSGGEETQYF. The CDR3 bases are TGTGCCAGCAGCTTGTCGGGGGGCGAAGAGACCCAGTACTTC.

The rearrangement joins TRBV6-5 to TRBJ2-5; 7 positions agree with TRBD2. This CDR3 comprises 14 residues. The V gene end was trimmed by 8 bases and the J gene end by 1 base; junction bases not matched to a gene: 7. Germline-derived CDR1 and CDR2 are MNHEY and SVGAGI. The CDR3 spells CASCLWGGQETQYF. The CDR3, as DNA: TGTGCCAGCTGTTTATGGGGGGGCCAAGAGACCCAGTACTTC.